The 15 T cell receptor beta chains presented below share a single source sample, sequenced in a study of Graves' ophthalmopathy and Graves' hyperthyroidism. The authors amplified TCR beta CDR3 regions from RNA transcripts. First-round RT-PCR employed HTBI primers, with a second-round multiplex PCR after it. TCRdb analysed the multiplex PCR reads with MiXCR anew, one entry per CDR3 protein. The sample comprises over 45,000 distinct CDR3 sequences, roughly 52% of which are singletons, and approximately 20% rests with the top ten. Material: peripheral blood. These receptors were obtained from an adult man with Graves' ophthalmopathy.

Only a few counts were recorded for this clonotype. The J gene is TRBJ1-6, the V gene TRBV20-1; D may be TRBD1 (6 bases). The V gene lost 1 base and the J gene lost 9 bases, with 13 bases spanning the gap. The CDR3 extends over 14 amino acids. Per germline, CDR1 DFQATT and CDR2 SNEGSKA (reference sequence). The CDR3 sequence is CSARVDSPTSPLHF. The CDR3 nucleotides are TGCAGTGCTAGAGTGGACAGTCCAACTTCACCCCTCCACTTT.

CDR3 in amino acids: CASSLGTTPYNEQFF. CDR3 nucleotide sequence: TGTGCCAGCAGCCTCGGGACTACCCCCTACAATGAGCAGTTCTTC. V is TRBV7-3 and J is TRBJ2-1; 7 nucleotides match TRBD2. V lost 5 bases, J lost 2 bases, and 6 bases stayed unmatched. The germline V gene encodes CDR1 SGHTA and CDR2 FQGTGA. The CDR3 consists of 15 residues.

This clonotype was counted ten times or more. The V gene is TRBV5-8, the J gene TRBJ2-3; maybe TRBD1 (6 bases). V lost 2 bases to trimming and J lost 0 bases, with 13 bases between them. This CDR3 spans 16 amino acids. Germline V gene sequence: CDR1 SGHTS, CDR2 YDEGEE. CDR3 sequence (DNA): TGTGCCAGCAGCTTTGGAACAGGGCCCAGCACAGATACGCAGTATTTT. Translation: CASSFGTGPSTDTQYF.

This chain connects TRBV7-2 to TRBJ2-5; D is unresolved. Germline loops: CDR1 SGHTA, CDR2 FQGNSA. The CDR3 covers 13 residues. Trimming removed 9 bases from V and 5 bases from J, with 16 bases in between. The CDR3 protein is CASSRVQLETQYF. The CDR3 DNA is TGTGCCAGTAGCCGGGTCCAGCTTGAGACCCAGTACTTC.

V gene TRBV6-5 combines with J gene TRBJ1-5; D perhaps matches TRBD1 (5 bases). V was cut by 6 bases and J by 4 bases, with 10 bases left in between. This CDR3 comprises 13 residues. Germline V gives CDR1 MNHEY, CDR2 SVGAGI. The CDR3 spells CASSRDQNQPQHF. The CDR3, as DNA: TGTGCCAGCAGCCGGGACCAGAATCAGCCCCAGCATTTT.

The table lists this clonotype with many counts. The V call is TRBV20-1, the J call TRBJ2-3, with 7 bases that match TRBD2. Unmatched junction bases numbered 6, after V lost 1 base and J lost 2 bases. Germline loops: CDR1 DFQATT, CDR2 SNEGSKA (reference sequence). CDR3 length equals 15 residues. The CDR3, as DNA: TGCAGTGCTAGAGTCGGGGGGTCGGACACAGATACGCAGTATTTT. This gives the protein CSARVGGSDTDTQYF.

V is TRBV7-3 and J is TRBJ2-7; 7 nucleotides match TRBD2. The CDR3 covers 13 residues. The J segment lost 2 bases and the V segment lost 5 bases, leaving 3 bases of the junction unmatched. The V gene's germline CDR1 is SGHTA and CDR2 FQGTGA. The CDR3 reads CASSPGRAYEQYF. CDR3 in DNA: TGTGCCAGCAGCCCTGGGAGGGCCTACGAGCAGTACTTC.

In this sample, this clonotype turned up many times. CDR3 sequence: CSAPDRGRETQYF. DNA of the CDR3: TGCAGTGCGCCAGACCGGGGGAGGGAGACCCAGTACTTC. The chain carries TRBV20-1 and TRBJ2-5; D is possibly TRBD2 (6 bases). This CDR3 contains 13 residues. V dropped 6 bases and J dropped 5 bases, with 16 bases sitting between them. Germline V CDR1 and CDR2: DFQATT, SNEGSKA (reference sequence).

This clonotype was recorded at least ten times. The chain combines TRBV7-3 with TRBJ2-2, with TRBD1 matching over 8 bases. The V and J ends lost 2 bases and 1 base, in that order; junction bases with no gene match: 6. This CDR3 has 17 amino acids. Germline V gene data show CDR1 as SGHTA and CDR2 as FQGTGA. The CDR3 bases are TGTGCCAGCAGCTTAGCGATGACAGGGGTGAACACCGGGGAGCTGTTTTTT. Translation gives CASSLAMTGVNTGELFF. Variable domain in full (rest from reference TRBV7-3 and TRBJ2-2): GAGVSQTPSNKVTEKGKYVELRCDPISGHTALYWYRQSLGQGPEFLIYFQGTGAADDSGLPNDRFFAVRPEGSVSTLKIQRTERGDSAVYLCASSLAMTGVNTGELFFGEGSRLTVL.

This clonotype came up many times. The chain links TRBV12-3 or TRBV12-4 to TRBJ2-5; D is undetermined. This CDR3 spans 14 amino acids. Between the trimmed V and J ends, which lost 2 bases and 2 bases, there was a span of 9 bases. The DNA of the CDR3 is TGTGCCAGCAGTTTATTCCAGCGTCAAGAGACCCAGTACTTC. Its protein product is CASSLFQRQETQYF.

This sequence joins TRBV25-1 and TRBJ2-7, with TRBD2 matching 14 bases. The CDR3 runs to 15 residues. With 4 bases clipped from V and 8 bases from J, the junction kept 7 bases outside the gene matches. Germline CDR1 MGHDK, CDR2 SYGVNS. The CDR3 DNA is TGTGCCAGCAGTGCCTGGACTAGCGGGGGGCCTAAGCAGTACTTC. Translation gives CASSAWTSGGPKQYF.

This clonotype was counted ten times or more. V gene TRBV9 combines with J gene TRBJ1-1; 7 bases match TRBD1. V lost 3 bases and J lost 4; bases outside the gene matches: 6. Germline V CDR1 and CDR2: SGDLS, YYNGEE. The CDR3 is 14 residues long. The CDR3 DNA is TGTGCCAGCAGCGAGGGGGCCGGGGGCACTGAAGCTTTCTTT. Translating it yields CASSEGAGGTEAFF.

CDR3 sequence: CSVGQGSHSNQPQHF. The CDR3 coding sequence is TGCAGCGTCGGACAGGGCTCACATAGCAATCAGCCCCAGCATTTT. The chain joins TRBV29-1 to TRBJ1-5, with 8 bases matching TRBD1. This CDR3 spans 15 amino acids. The germline V gene has CDR1 SQVTM and CDR2 ANQGSEA. Trimming removed 6 bases from V and 0 bases from J; junction bases left unmatched: 7.

This clonotype has ten or more counts. The chain carries TRBV12-3 or TRBV12-4 and TRBJ2-7; 8 bases agree with TRBD1. The CDR3 loop spans 12 amino acids. The ends lost 3 bases at V and 10 bases at J; junction bases unmatched: 5. The CDR3 DNA is TGTGCCAGCAGTTTCCGACAGGGGCGCCAGTACTTC. Its translation is CASSFRQGRQYF.

The rearrangement joins TRBV10-3 to TRBJ1-6, with D unclear. This CDR3 comprises 13 residues. V lost 0 bases and J lost 7, with 4 bases in between. CDR1 and CDR2 from the germline V gene are ENHRY and SYGVKD. CDR3 sequence reads: CAISESGNSPLHF. CDR3 DNA sequence: TGTGCCATCAGTGAGTCGGGGAATTCACCCCTCCACTTT.